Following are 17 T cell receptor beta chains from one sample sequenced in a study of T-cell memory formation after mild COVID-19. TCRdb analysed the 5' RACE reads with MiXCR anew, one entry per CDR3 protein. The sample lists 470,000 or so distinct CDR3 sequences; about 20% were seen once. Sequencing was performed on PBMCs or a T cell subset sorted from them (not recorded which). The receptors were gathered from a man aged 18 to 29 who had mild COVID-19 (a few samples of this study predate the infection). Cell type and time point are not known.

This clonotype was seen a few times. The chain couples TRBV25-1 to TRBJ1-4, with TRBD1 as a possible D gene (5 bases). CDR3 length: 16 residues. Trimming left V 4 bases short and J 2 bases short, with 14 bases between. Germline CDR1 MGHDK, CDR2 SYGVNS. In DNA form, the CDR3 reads TGTGCCAGCAGTGCCCAGGGAGCAATTACTAATGAAAAACTGTTTTTT. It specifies CASSAQGAITNEKLFF.

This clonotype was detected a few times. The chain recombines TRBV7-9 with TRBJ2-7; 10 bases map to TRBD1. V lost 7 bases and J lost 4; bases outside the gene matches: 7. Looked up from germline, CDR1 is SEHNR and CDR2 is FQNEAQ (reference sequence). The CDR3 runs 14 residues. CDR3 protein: CASTTGTGAYEQYF. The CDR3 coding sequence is TGTGCCAGCACCACCGGGACAGGGGCGTACGAGCAGTACTTC.

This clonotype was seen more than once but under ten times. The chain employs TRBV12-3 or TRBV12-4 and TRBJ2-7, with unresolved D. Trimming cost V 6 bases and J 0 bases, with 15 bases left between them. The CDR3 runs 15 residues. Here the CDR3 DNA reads TGTGCCAGCAGCTACGGGTCCACGAGCTCCTACGAGCAGTACTTC. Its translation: CASSYGSTSSYEQYF.

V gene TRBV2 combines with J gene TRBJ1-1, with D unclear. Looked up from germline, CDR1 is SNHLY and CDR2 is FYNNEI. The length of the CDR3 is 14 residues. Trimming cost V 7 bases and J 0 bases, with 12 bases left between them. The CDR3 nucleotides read TGTGCCAGCACCCTTGGGCAGCTGAACACTGAAGCTTTCTTT. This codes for CASTLGQLNTEAFF.

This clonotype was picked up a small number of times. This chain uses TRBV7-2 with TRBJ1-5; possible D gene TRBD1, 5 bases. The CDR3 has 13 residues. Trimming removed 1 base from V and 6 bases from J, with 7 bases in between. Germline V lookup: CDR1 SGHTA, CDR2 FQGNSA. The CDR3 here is CASSLGGSQPQHF. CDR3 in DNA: TGTGCCAGCAGCTTAGGGGGGTCTCAGCCCCAGCATTTT.

DNA of the CDR3: TGTGCCAGCAGTTCCTACAGAGTCCAGGTGGAGACCCAGTACTTC. Protein product: CASSSYRVQVETQYF. The chain employs TRBV6-2 or TRBV6-3 and TRBJ2-5; D not certain. The V and J ends lost 4 bases and 5 bases respectively, with 17 bases between them. This CDR3 is built from 15 residues. Per the germline V gene, CDR1 is MNHEY and CDR2 is SVGEGT.

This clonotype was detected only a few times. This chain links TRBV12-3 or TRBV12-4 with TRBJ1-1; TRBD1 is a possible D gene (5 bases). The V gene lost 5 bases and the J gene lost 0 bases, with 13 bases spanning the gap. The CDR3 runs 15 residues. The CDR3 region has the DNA TGTGCCAGCAGTACCCTGGGGGGTCTGAACACTGAAGCTTTCTTT. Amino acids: CASSTLGGLNTEAFF.

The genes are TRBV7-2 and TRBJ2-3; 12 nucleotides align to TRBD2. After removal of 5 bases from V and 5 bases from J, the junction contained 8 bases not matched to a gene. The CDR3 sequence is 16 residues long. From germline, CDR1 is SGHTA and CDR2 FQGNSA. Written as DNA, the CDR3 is TGTGCCAGCAGCAAACCCCTAGCGGGGGGGCTAGATACGCAGTATTTT. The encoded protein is CASSKPLAGGLDTQYF.

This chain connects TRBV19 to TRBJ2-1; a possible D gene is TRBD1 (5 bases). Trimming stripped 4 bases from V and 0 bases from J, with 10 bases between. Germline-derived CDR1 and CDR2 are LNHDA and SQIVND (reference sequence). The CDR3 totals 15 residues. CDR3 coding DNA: TGTGCCAGTAGTACAGGGCCGAGCTCCTACAATGAGCAGTTCTTC. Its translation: CASSTGPSSYNEQFF.

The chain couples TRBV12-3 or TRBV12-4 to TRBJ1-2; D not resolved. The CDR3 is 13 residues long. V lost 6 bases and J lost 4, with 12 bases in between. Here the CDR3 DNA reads TGTGCCAGCAGCCCCGGGGAGACCTATGGCTACACCTTC. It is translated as CASSPGETYGYTF.

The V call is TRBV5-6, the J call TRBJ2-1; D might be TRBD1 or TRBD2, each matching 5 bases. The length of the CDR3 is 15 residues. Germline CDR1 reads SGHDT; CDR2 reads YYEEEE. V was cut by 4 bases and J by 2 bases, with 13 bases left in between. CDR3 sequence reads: CASSKGPVAYNEQFF. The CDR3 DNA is TGTGCCAGCAGCAAGGGACCCGTCGCCTACAATGAGCAGTTCTTC.

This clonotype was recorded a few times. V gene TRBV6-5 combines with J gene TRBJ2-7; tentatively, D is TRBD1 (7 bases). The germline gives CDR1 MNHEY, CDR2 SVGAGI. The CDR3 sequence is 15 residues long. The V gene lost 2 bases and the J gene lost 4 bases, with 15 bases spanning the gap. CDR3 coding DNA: TGTGCCAGCAGTTACGGAGGGGGCGCCAGGTACGAGCAGTACTTC. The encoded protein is CASSYGGGARYEQYF.

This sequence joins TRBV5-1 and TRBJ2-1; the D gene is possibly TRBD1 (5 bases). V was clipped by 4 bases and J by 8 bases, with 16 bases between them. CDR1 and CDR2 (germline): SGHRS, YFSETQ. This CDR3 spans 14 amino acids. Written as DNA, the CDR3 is TGCGCCAGCAGCCGGACAACAACTACTCATGAGCAGTTCTTC. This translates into CASSRTTTTHEQFF.

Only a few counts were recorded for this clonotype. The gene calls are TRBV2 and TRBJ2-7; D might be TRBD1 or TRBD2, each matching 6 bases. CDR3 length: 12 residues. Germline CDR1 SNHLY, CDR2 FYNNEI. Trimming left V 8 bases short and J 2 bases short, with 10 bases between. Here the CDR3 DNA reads TGTGCCAGCCGAGGGGGGACCTACGAGCAGTACGTC. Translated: CASRGGTYEQYV.

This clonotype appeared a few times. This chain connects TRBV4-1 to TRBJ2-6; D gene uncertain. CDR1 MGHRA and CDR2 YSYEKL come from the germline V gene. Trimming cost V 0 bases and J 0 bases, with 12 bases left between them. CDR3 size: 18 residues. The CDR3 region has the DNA TGCGCCAGCAGCCAAGATTGGGGTCGTTACTCTGGGGCCAACGTCCTGACTTTC. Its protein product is CASSQDWGRYSGANVLTF.

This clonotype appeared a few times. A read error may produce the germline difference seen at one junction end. CDR3 region: CASSPNGVADYDEQFF. In DNA form, the CDR3 reads TGTGCCAGCAGCCCAAACGGGGTAGCGGACTACGATGAGCAGTTCTTC. The chain recombines TRBV9 with TRBJ2-1, with a possible D match to TRBD2 (6 bases). This CDR3 has 16 amino acids. Germline lookup yields CDR1 SGDLS and CDR2 YYNGEE.

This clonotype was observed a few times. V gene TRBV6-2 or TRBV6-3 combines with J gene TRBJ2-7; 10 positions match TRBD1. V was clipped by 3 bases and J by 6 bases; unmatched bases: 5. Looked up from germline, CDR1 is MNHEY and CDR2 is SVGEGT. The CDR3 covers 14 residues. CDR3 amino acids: CASSYGTGVREQYF. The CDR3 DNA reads TGTGCCAGCAGTTATGGGACAGGGGTCCGCGAGCAGTACTTC.